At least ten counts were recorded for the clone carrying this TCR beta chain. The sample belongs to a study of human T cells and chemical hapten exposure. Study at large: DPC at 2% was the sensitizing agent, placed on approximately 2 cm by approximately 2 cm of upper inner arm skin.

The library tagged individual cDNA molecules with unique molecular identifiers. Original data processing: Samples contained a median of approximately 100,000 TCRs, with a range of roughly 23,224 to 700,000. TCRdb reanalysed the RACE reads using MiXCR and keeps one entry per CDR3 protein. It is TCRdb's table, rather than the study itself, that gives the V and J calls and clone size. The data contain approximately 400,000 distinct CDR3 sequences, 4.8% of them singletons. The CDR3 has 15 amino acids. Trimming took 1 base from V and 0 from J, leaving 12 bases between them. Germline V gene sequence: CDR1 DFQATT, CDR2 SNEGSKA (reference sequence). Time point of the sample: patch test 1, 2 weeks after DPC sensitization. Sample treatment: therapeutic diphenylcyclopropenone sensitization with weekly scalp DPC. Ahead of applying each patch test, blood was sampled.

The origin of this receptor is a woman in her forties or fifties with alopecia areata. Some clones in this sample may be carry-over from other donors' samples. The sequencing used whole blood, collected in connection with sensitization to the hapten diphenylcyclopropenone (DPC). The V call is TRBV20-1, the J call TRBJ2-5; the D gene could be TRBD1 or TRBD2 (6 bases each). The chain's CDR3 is CSARASGGYQETQYF. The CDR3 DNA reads TGCAGTGCTAGAGCGTCCGGGGGCTACCAAGAGACCCAGTACTTC.